The 23 T cell receptor beta chains presented below share a single source sample, sequenced in a study of cytomegalovirus exposure and HLA in healthy donors. In the PCR, 60 Vbeta and 13 Jbeta primers were used. Clones were sequenced by immunoSEQ multiplex PCR, and TCRdb holds only the in-frame ones, with some missing. The sample lists around 100,000 clones, about four fifths occurring once. Input material: PBMCs. The source of these receptors is a woman aged 18-29 years in good health and CMV-seropositive.

This clone has only one observation. The chain recombines TRBV6-1 with TRBJ1-2, with 7 bases aligning to TRBD1. Per germline, CDR1 MNHNS and CDR2 SASEGT. The junction had 6 bases not matched to a gene; V was cut back by 6 bases and J by 8 bases. CDR3 size: 12 residues. CDR3 coding DNA: TGTGCCAGCAGGAGGGGGCTGTTCGGCTACACCTTC. It codes for CASRRGLFGYTF.

The chain employs TRBV11-2 and TRBJ1-2; the D gene is possibly TRBD1 (5 bases). Deletions cut 2 bases from V and 0 bases from J, with 10 bases between. The length of the CDR3 is 15 residues. Germline V CDR1 and CDR2: SGHAT, FQNNGV. The chain's CDR3 is CASSLNPGANYGYTF. DNA of the CDR3: TGTGCCAGCAGCTTAAACCCGGGGGCTAACTATGGCTACACCTTC.

The chain combines TRBV19 with TRBJ2-5; 9 bases fit TRBD1. Germline lookup yields CDR1 LNHDA and CDR2 SQIVND (reference sequence). The V and J ends lost 8 bases and 5 bases, in that order; junction bases with no gene match: 9. The CDR3 runs to 14 residues. The CDR3 coding sequence is TGTGCCAGTTCAGGGACAGGGAGCTTCGAGACCCAGTACTTC. Translation gives CASSGTGSFETQYF.

V and J are TRBV5-1 and TRBJ1-2; no reliable D call. V was trimmed by 2 bases and J by 7 bases, leaving 15 bases between them. CDR1 and CDR2 from the germline V gene are SGHRS and YFSETQ. CDR3 length: 14 amino acids. The CDR3 bases are TGCGCCAGCAGCTTTACCTCGTGGGCAGGTGGCTACACCTTC. Translating gives CASSFTSWAGGYTF.

The V and J genes are TRBV19 and TRBJ2-1; 8 nucleotides agree with TRBD2. Germline-derived CDR1 and CDR2 are LNHDA and SQIVND (reference sequence). The CDR3 covers 16 residues. The V gene end was trimmed by 3 bases and the J gene end by 6 bases; junction bases not matched to a gene: 10. The CDR3: CASSIEPGLVGNEQFF. As DNA, the CDR3 is TGTGCCAGTAGTATTGAGCCGGGACTAGTTGGCAATGAGCAGTTCTTC.

The genes are TRBV9 and TRBJ2-1; D gene unclear. CDR1 SGDLS and CDR2 YYNGEE come from the germline V gene. The ends were cut back, 4 bases at V and 2 bases at J, with 13 bases in the middle. The CDR3 length is 15 residues. Written as DNA, the CDR3 is TGTGCCAGCAGCCCCCTACTTAGAACCTACAATGAGCAGTTCTTC. This sequence encodes CASSPLLRTYNEQFF.

In this sample, this clone turned up a few times. The rearrangement joins TRBV7-9 to TRBJ2-7, with 10 bases aligning to TRBD2. The CDR3 loop spans 16 amino acids. The germline V gene has CDR1 SEHNR and CDR2 FQNEAQ (reference sequence). V was clipped by 3 bases and J by 7 bases; unmatched bases: 12. This chain's CDR3 is CASSFSLAGEVEEQYF. CDR3 nucleotide sequence: TGTGCCAGCAGCTTTAGCCTAGCGGGAGAGGTTGAGGAGCAGTACTTC.

The chain joins TRBV28 to TRBJ1-2, with no clear D. The CDR3 is 12 residues long. V shed 5 bases and J shed 9 bases, with 13 bases lying between them. In germline, CDR1 is MDHEN, CDR2 SYDVKM. CDR3 region: CASSTTRSSYTF. The CDR3 DNA is TGTGCCAGCAGTACCACCAGGTCTAGCTACACCTTC.

The chain is built from TRBV27 and TRBJ2-1, with a weak D call TRBD2 (6 bases). This CDR3 region has 16 residues. The germline V gene has CDR1 MNHEY and CDR2 SMNVEV (reference sequence). V lost 3 bases, J lost 1 base, and 13 bases lay in between. The CDR3 region is CASSLGSAGSYNEQFF. As DNA, the CDR3 is TGTGCCAGCAGTTTGGGGTCTGCGGGATCCTACAATGAGCAGTTCTTC.

This clone came up once. This chain uses TRBV5-1 with TRBJ2-1; TRBD1 matches 7 bases. Germline V gene lookup returns CDR1 SGHRS and CDR2 YFSETQ. This CDR3 region has 16 residues. V trimming: 0 bases; J trimming: 0 bases; junction bases outside the gene matches: 3. CDR3 DNA: TGCGCCAGCAGCTTGGAGGGACAGAGCTCCTACAATGAGCAGTTCTTC. It specifies CASSLEGQSSYNEQFF.

This chain connects TRBV10-3 to TRBJ1-3; 9 bases map to TRBD1. V gave up 6 bases and J gave up 9 bases; unmatched junction bases: 12. The CDR3 loop spans 15 amino acids. The germline gives CDR1 ENHRY, CDR2 SYGVKD. DNA of the CDR3: TGTGCCATCAGGCCGGGACAGGGCTGGGTAGGCACCATATATTTT. Translation: CAIRPGQGWVGTIYF.

J is TRBJ2-7 and V is TRBV30; TRBD2 agrees at 13 bases. V dropped 2 bases and J dropped 2; count of bases not matched to a gene: 12. The germline V gene has CDR1 GTSNPN and CDR2 SVGIG (reference sequence). CDR3 length: 18 amino acids. CDR3 amino acids: CAWSSGTSGRAITYEQYF. The DNA of the CDR3 is TGTGCCTGGAGTAGCGGAACTAGCGGGAGGGCCATAACCTACGAGCAGTACTTC.

The DNA of the CDR3 is TGCGCCAGCAGCCAAGGTGTAAGCGAAAACACCGGGGAGCTGTTTTTT. Encoded protein: CASSQGVSENTGELFF. The genes are TRBV4-1 and TRBJ2-2; D uncertain. Germline V gene sequence: CDR1 MGHRA, CDR2 YSYEKL. Trimming pared 1 base from V and 2 bases from J, leaving 11 bases between. This CDR3 contains 16 residues.

In this sample, this clone turned up once. Other DNA variants within this sample encode the same CDR3. The gene calls are TRBV13 and TRBJ2-7; TRBD1 matches 7 bases. This CDR3 spans 14 amino acids. The V gene end was trimmed by 6 bases and the J gene end by 2 bases; junction bases not matched to a gene: 7. Germline V gene lookup returns CDR1 PRHDT and CDR2 FYEKMQ (reference sequence). The CDR3 sequence is CASRKQGSTYEQYF. In nucleotides, the CDR3 is TGTGCCAGCAGGAAACAGGGGAGCACCTACGAGCAGTACTTC.

This chain connects TRBV5-4 to TRBJ1-1; D is unresolved. Germline CDR1 SGHNT, CDR2 YYREEE (reference sequence). The CDR3 is 13 residues long. The germline V and J ends were trimmed by 0 bases and 3 bases, with 6 bases remaining between them. The CDR3 DNA follows: TGTGCCAGCAGCTTGGACGGTTACACTGAAGCTTTCTTT. The encoded protein is CASSLDGYTEAFF.

The gene calls are TRBV9 and TRBJ2-7; D may be TRBD2 (5 bases). Between the trimmed V and J ends, which lost 3 bases and 1 base, there was a span of 11 bases. This CDR3 has 14 residues. CDR1 is SGDLS, CDR2 YYNGEE, per germline. The CDR3 reads CASSEGGLSYEQYF. CDR3 DNA sequence: TGTGCCAGCAGCGAGGGCGGGCTATCCTACGAGCAGTACTTC.

The chain is built from TRBV6-1 and TRBJ1-5; D is unresolved. The CDR3 sequence is 14 residues long. The germline CDR1 and CDR2 sequences are MNHNS and SASEGT. Trimming shortened V by 6 bases and J by 1 base, and 10 bases separated the two germline ends. In nucleotides, the CDR3 is TGTGCCAGCAGCCCTCCGGGAAGCAATCAGCCCCAGCATTTT. It is translated as CASSPPGSNQPQHF.

Note on this clone: An end of the junction differs from the germline gene, which may be a read error. This chain uses TRBV18 with TRBJ1-2; possibly TRBD1 for D (6 bases). This CDR3 spans 13 amino acids. CDR1 and CDR2 from the germline V gene are KGHSH and LQKENI. The CDR3 loop reads CASSPRDNYGYTF. For the CDR3, the DNA is TGTGCCAGCTCACCCCGGGACAACTACGGCTACACCTTC.

The V gene is TRBV2, the J gene TRBJ2-5; TRBD2 matches 7 bases. CDR3 size: 14 residues. With 5 bases clipped from V and 2 bases from J, the junction kept 5 bases outside the gene matches. Germline CDR1 and CDR2: SNHLY and FYNNEI. In nucleotides, the CDR3 is TGTGCCAGCAGTCAGAACGGGGGGCAAGAGACCCAGTACTTC. Protein: CASSQNGGQETQYF.

The chain uses TRBV7-2 and TRBJ1-2, with D possibly being TRBD1 (5 bases). The CDR3 is 14 residues long. V was clipped by 3 bases and J by 11 bases, with 19 bases between them. Germline CDR1 reads SGHTA; CDR2 reads FQGNSA. CDR3: CASSFPQDNLIYTF. Written as DNA, the CDR3 is TGTGCCAGCAGCTTTCCCCAGGACAACCTAATTTACACCTTC.

The chain joins TRBV13 to TRBJ2-3, with TRBD1 matching 7 bases. Germline V gives CDR1 PRHDT, CDR2 FYEKMQ (reference sequence). The CDR3 is made up of 14 amino acids. With V trimmed by 6 bases and J by 4 bases, 7 bases remained unmatched. CDR3: CASRPTTGSDTQYF. The CDR3 bases are TGTGCCAGCAGACCCACGACAGGGTCAGATACGCAGTATTTT.

V and J are TRBV4-2 and TRBJ2-3; TRBD2 is a possible D gene (6 bases). This CDR3 contains 14 residues. Germline V CDR1 and CDR2: LGHNA, YNFKEQ. V lost 4 bases, J lost 4 bases, and 12 bases lay in between. The CDR3: CASSLGLLSDTQYF. CDR3 in DNA: TGTGCCAGCAGCCTGGGACTGCTTTCAGATACGCAGTATTTT.

The chain carries TRBV28 and TRBJ2-7, with D unclear. This CDR3 region has 12 residues. Deletions cut 1 base from V and 3 bases from J, with 4 bases between. Germline CDR1 MDHEN, CDR2 SYDVKM. This CDR3 reads CASSLSLYEQYF. The CDR3 nucleotides are TGTGCCAGCAGTTTATCCCTCTACGAGCAGTACTTC.